Shown below are 26 T cell receptor beta chains from a single sample sequenced in a study of tumor and adjacent non-tumor tissue in lung cancer (dated by TCRdb to 2017 to 2018). RNA was isolated from bulk, unsorted tissue, and RNA quality was assessed with a NanoDrop ND-1000 and an Agilent 2100. The normal lung samples consisted of distant non-tumor tissue collected more than 3 cm from the tumor edge. The library was made by multiplex PCR. Sequencing relied on an Illumina HiSeq 2500. Following protocols modified from ARM-PCR, the researchers constructed TCRbeta libraries through three rounds of nested PCR with primers (Table S4). Using fastp at Q25 and MiXCR, TCRdb reprocessed the public reads and kept productive beta chains. Each entry merges the rows of one CDR3 protein and shows their most common DNA and genes. The sample table holds about 80,000 distinct CDR3 sequences, of which around 80% were seen once. The ten largest clones represent 40% to 65% of the sample.

What was sequenced was distant non-tumor lung tissue. These receptors were taken from a man aged 60-69 years with non-small cell lung cancer.

Note on this clonotype: A much larger clone is a single base away; this may be a read error. The genes are TRBV11-2 and TRBJ2-2; possibly TRBD2 for D (5 bases). The V gene's germline CDR1 is SGHAT and CDR2 FQNNGV. The germline V and J ends were trimmed by 0 bases and 9 bases, with 11 bases remaining between them. The CDR3 length is 14 residues. CDR3 amino acids: CASSLDTRLRELFF. The CDR3 DNA reads TGTGCCAGCAGCTTAGATACTAGACTCAGGGAGCTGTTTTTT.

The chain recombines TRBV11-3 with TRBJ2-1; D is unclear. The length of the CDR3 is 16 residues. Trimming took 9 bases from V and 0 from J, leaving 18 bases between them. Germline V gene sequence: CDR1 SGHNT, CDR2 YENEEA. CDR3 loop: CARSPARQSSYNEQFF. The DNA for the CDR3 is TGTGCCAGGAGCCCCGCCCGGCAGAGCTCCTACAATGAGCAGTTCTTC.

The CDR3 coding sequence is TGTGCCAGCATCTTGGACCAGACCGGACGGGAGATACAGTACTTC. Translated, it gives CASILDQTGREIQYF. The genes are TRBV11-2 and TRBJ2-5, with D perhaps TRBD2 (6 bases). This CDR3 comprises 15 residues. Per the germline V gene, CDR1 is SGHAT and CDR2 is FQNNGV. Trimming pared 7 bases from V and 11 bases from J, leaving 26 bases between. Supplemented by reference TRBV11-2 and TRBJ2-5, the full variable domain reads EAGVAQSPRYKIIEKRQSVAFWCNPISGHATLYWYQQILGQGPKLLIQFQNNGVVDDSQLPKDRFSAERLKGVDSTLKIQPAKLEDSAVYLCASILDQTGREIQYFGPGTRLLVL.

This clonotype appeared a few times. A read error may account for a junction end that differs from germline. The genes are TRBV7-2 and TRBJ2-7; TRBD1 matches at 10 bases. Germline V CDR1 and CDR2: SGHTA, FQGNSA. There are 14 residues in the CDR3. This chain's CDR3 is CAGRPGQGTYEQYF. CDR3 DNA: TGTGCCGGCAGGCCGGGACAGGGGACCTACGAGCAGTACTTC.

In regard to this clonotype: A read error may produce the germline difference seen at one junction end. This chain joins TRBV11-3 and TRBJ1-2; maybe TRBD1 (5 bases). The CDR3 is 13 residues long. The germline gives CDR1 SGHNT, CDR2 YENEEA. In DNA, the CDR3 is TGTGCCAACAGCCCCCCAGGGACTGATGGCTACACCTTC. Its protein is CANSPPGTDGYTF.

This clonotype was seen only a few times. This chain links TRBV4-1 with TRBJ1-2; no firm D call. Germline V CDR1 and CDR2: MGHRA, YSYEKL. This CDR3 has 12 amino acids. The CDR3 DNA reads TGCGCTAACAAGGGCGGACTCTATGGCTACACCTTC. It encodes CANKGGLYGYTF.

This clonotype showed up just once. As the CDR3 is not closed by the conserved phenylalanine or tryptophan, this likely results from a read error. The CDR3 loop reads CAGSRSQETQYL. CDR3 nucleotides: TGTGCCGGCAGCCGGTCCCAAGAGACCCAGTACCTC. The chain combines TRBV28 with TRBJ2-5; D remains unclear. The CDR3 is 12 residues long. CDR1 is MDHEN and CDR2 is SYDVKM in the germline V gene.

As regards this clonotype: The CDR3 does not end in the conserved phenylalanine or tryptophan, so this is likely a read error. V and J are TRBV4-1 and TRBJ1-2, with a possible D match to TRBD1 (5 bases). Trimming shortened V by 6 bases and J by 4 bases, and 21 bases separated the two germline ends. CDR3 size: 16 residues. Germline V lookup: CDR1 MGHRA, CDR2 YSYEKL. For the CDR3, the DNA is TGCGCCAGCAGACTAAGTACAAGGGGCAGTGTCTATGGCTACACCTCC. The encoded protein is CASRLSTRGSVYGYTS.

Turning to this clonotype: Given a much more abundant clone one base away, this may be a read error. The V call is TRBV4-1, the J call TRBJ2-1, with 14 bases aligning to TRBD2. Losses at the gene ends were 7 bases for V and 7 bases for J; bases not matched to a gene: 6. There are 15 residues in the CDR3. The germline V gene has CDR1 MGHRA and CDR2 YSYEKL. CDR3 bases: TGCGCCAGCATCCAGGGACTAGCGGGAGAAAATGAGCAGTTCTTC. Translating it yields CASIQGLAGENEQFF.

This clonotype was picked up many times. The chain joins TRBV7-9 to TRBJ1-6; D gene uncertain. This CDR3 has 15 residues. Germline V lookup: CDR1 SEHNR, CDR2 FQNEAQ (reference sequence). The ends were cut back, 1 base at V and 7 bases at J, with 11 bases in the middle. Here the CDR3 DNA reads TGTGCCAGCAGCTTAGAAGGATTACAGAATTCACCCCTCCACTTT. Protein product: CASSLEGLQNSPLHF. Supplemented by reference TRBV7-9 and TRBJ1-6, the full variable domain reads DTGVSQNPRHKITKRGQNVTFRCDPISEHNRLYWYRQTLGQGPEFLTYFQNEAQLEKSRLLSDRFSAERPKGSFSTLEIQRTEQGDSAMYLCASSLEGLQNSPLHFGNGTRLTVT.

Comment on this clonotype: At one boundary the junction diverges from the germline segment, which might be a read error. The V gene is TRBV5-6, the J gene TRBJ1-1; D might be TRBD1 (5 bases). This CDR3 has 13 residues. Germline CDR1 and CDR2: SGHDT and YYEEEE. DNA of the CDR3: TGTCCCAGCAGCTTGCTTCAGGGTAGCGAAGCTTTCTTT. Its protein is CPSSLLQGSEAFF.

The chain joins TRBV11-2 to TRBJ2-5, with TRBD1 matching over 7 bases. Germline V gives CDR1 SGHAT, CDR2 FQNNGV. This CDR3 has 14 amino acids. Trimming removed 3 bases from V and 7 bases from J; junction bases left unmatched: 8. CDR3 in DNA: TGTGCCAGCAGCTTTGGACAGGTCCAACGGACCCAGTACTTC. Translating gives CASSFGQVQRTQYF.

The chain couples TRBV20-1 to TRBJ2-3; 7 bases map to TRBD2. The CDR3 sequence is 14 residues long. In germline, CDR1 is DFQATT, CDR2 SNEGSKA (reference sequence). In nucleotides, the CDR3 is TGCAATGCCTCGGACATCCGGGGGGAAGATACGCAGTATTTT. As protein: CNASDIRGEDTQYF.

With respect to this clonotype: The CDR3 end shows no conserved phenylalanine or tryptophan, and so a read error is likely. It is unclear where the CDR3 begins or ends on the DNA, so no DNA is shown, and the CDR3 is as TCRdb lists it. The chain carries TRBV20-1 and TRBJ1-4. Germline CDR1 DFQATT, CDR2 SNEGSKA (reference sequence). Including both end residues, the CDR3 is 15 amino acids long. The CDR3 protein is CSARDPQALSEKLLY.

As to this clonotype: At one end the junction does not follow the germline gene, possibly because of a read error. V is TRBV11-1 and J is TRBJ2-4; 14 bases are a match to TRBD2. CDR1 SGHAT and CDR2 FQDESV come from the germline V gene (reference sequence). This CDR3 is built from 16 residues. In DNA, the CDR3 is TGTGCCAGCAACCAGACTAGCGGGAGGGCCAAATACATTCAGTACTTC. This translates into CASNQTSGRAKYIQYF. The complete variable domain, with remaining parts taken from reference TRBV11-1 and TRBJ2-4, reads EAEVAQSPRYKITEKSQAVAFWCDPISGHATLYWYRQILGQGPELLVQFQDESVVDDSQLPKDRFSAERLKGVDSTLKIQPAELGDSAMYLCASNQTSGRAKYIQYFGAGTRLSVL.

As regards this clonotype: The limits of the CDR3 on the DNA are not certain, so only TCRdb's listed CDR3 is given. J is TRBJ1-3 and V is TRBV28. Germline values: CDR1 MDHEN, CDR2 SYDVKM. The CDR3 has 13 residues if both end residues are counted. The CDR3 region is CASSFGPGNTMYF.

This clonotype was found once. Possible read error: a much larger clone is one base away. The rearrangement links TRBV5-4 to TRBJ1-1; no definite D call. Germline V gene lookup returns CDR1 SGHNT and CDR2 YYREEE (reference sequence). The CDR3 spans 14 residues. Trimming took off 3 bases at V and 10 bases at J, with 19 bases between the two ends. For the CDR3, the DNA is TGTGCCAGCAGCTCGGGCGTCACCTTCGGAGGAGCTTTCTTT. The encoded protein is CASSSGVTFGGAFF.

V is TRBV6-1 and J is TRBJ2-1, with TRBD2 identical over 8 bases. Germline CDR1 MNHNS, CDR2 SASEGT. The CDR3 spans 15 residues. The CDR3 loop reads CATRPRGLGKDEQFF. The CDR3 bases are TGTGCTACCCGACCCCGGGGACTAGGTAAGGATGAGCAGTTCTTC.

This clonotype has a handful of counts. The chain links TRBV6-6 to TRBJ2-7, with D maybe TRBD1 (6 bases). The germline gives CDR1 MNHNY, CDR2 SVGAGI (reference sequence). The CDR3 runs to 12 residues. Trimming took off 5 bases at V and 5 bases at J, with 10 bases between the two ends. Written as DNA, the CDR3 is TGTGCCAGCAGTCCGGGACATGACGAGCAGTACTTC. Its protein product is CASSPGHDEQYF.

The chain employs TRBV20-1 and TRBJ2-7; 9 bases fit TRBD2. The CDR3 runs to 13 residues. Germline V lookup: CDR1 DFQATT, CDR2 SNEGSKA (reference sequence). V lost 7 bases to trimming and J lost 6 bases; unmatched junction nucleotides: 10. CDR3 coding DNA: TGCAGTGACCGTGGGCGGGAGGGACGCGAGCAGTACTTC. This encodes CSDRGREGREQYF.

A word on this clonotype: Since no conserved phenylalanine or tryptophan closes the CDR3, a read error is the likely cause. The chain uses TRBV20-1 and TRBJ2-7, with 13 bases lining up with TRBD2. The germline CDR1 and CDR2 sequences are DFQATT and SNEGSKA (reference sequence). This CDR3 region has 15 residues. J lost 0 bases, V lost 1 base, and 0 bases had no gene match. CDR3 loop: CSARGTSGSSYEQYL. CDR3 in DNA: TGCAGTGCTAGAGGGACTAGCGGGAGCTCCTACGAGCAGTACTTA.

Concerning this clonotype itself: The junction shows a germline mismatch at one end, possibly a read error. The V gene is TRBV29-1, the J gene TRBJ1-4; D unclear. Per the germline V gene, CDR1 is SQVTM and CDR2 is ANQGSEA. The CDR3 covers 13 residues. The CDR3 coding sequence is TGCAGCGTTGACGGGGAAACTAATGAAAAACGGTTTTTT. As protein: CSVDGETNEKRFF.

Points on this clonotype: It may be a read error: a sequence one base away is much more abundant. The chain uses TRBV20-1 and TRBJ1-3; D perhaps matches TRBD1 (5 bases). The germline V gene has CDR1 DFQATT and CDR2 SNEGSKA (reference sequence). This CDR3 has 14 amino acids. This CDR3 is CNAGGGGKGNTIYF. The DNA for the CDR3 is TGCAATGCTGGGGGGGGAGGGAAAGGAAACACCATATATTTT.

Comments on this clonotype: In this CDR3 the conserved last residue, phenylalanine or tryptophan, is missing, so a read error is likely. The chain joins TRBV29-1 to TRBJ2-3, with D maybe TRBD2 (5 bases). CDR1 SQVTM and CDR2 ANQGSEA come from the germline V gene. The CDR3 totals 15 residues. The CDR3 region is CNVTSSSGSTDTQYI. DNA of the CDR3: TGCAACGTTACGAGTTCGAGCGGTAGCACAGACACGCAGTATATT.

In this sample, this clonotype turned up a few times. The J gene is TRBJ2-1, the V gene TRBV5-4; TRBD2 aligns across 10 bases. The germline CDR1 and CDR2 sequences are SGHNT and YYREEE (reference sequence). V lost 0 bases and J lost 0; bases outside the gene matches: 3. This CDR3 is built from 17 residues. The DNA for the CDR3 is TGTGCCAGCAGCTTGGGATCTAGCGGGAGCTCCTACAATGAGCAGTTCTTC. Translated: CASSLGSSGSSYNEQFF.

As regards this clonotype: The junction does not match germline at one end; this may be a read error. V gene TRBV6-2 or TRBV6-3 combines with J gene TRBJ1-1; D gene ambiguous. The CDR3 contains 14 residues. Germline-derived CDR1 and CDR2 are MNHEY and SVGEGT. The CDR3 here is CVSNYPYVNTEAFF. In DNA, the CDR3 is TGTGTCAGCAATTACCCCTACGTGAACACTGAAGCTTTCTTT.